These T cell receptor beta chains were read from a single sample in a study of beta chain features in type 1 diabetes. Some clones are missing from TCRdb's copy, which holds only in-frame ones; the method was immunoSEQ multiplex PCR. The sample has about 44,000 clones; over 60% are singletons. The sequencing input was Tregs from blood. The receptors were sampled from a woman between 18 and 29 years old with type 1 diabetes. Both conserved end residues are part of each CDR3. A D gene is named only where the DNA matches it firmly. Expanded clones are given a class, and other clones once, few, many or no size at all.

TGCGCCAGCAGCTTGGCCAGGGGGGCTACAGATACGCAGTATTTT	CASSLARGATDTQYF	.	TRBV5-1	TRBJ2-3	.
TGCGCCAGCAGCTTGTATCGGACTAGCGTGGATGAGCAGTTCTTC	CASSLYRTSVDEQFF	TRBD2	TRBV5-1	TRBJ2-1	.
TGTGCCAGCAGCAATTGGGAGACTAGCGGGACTAGTCATACGCCCAATGAGCAGTTCTTC	CASSNWETSGTSHTPNEQFF	.	TRBV21-1	TRBJ2-1	medium-sized
TGTGCCAGCAGCGCGGGGGTAGATACGCAGTATTTT	CASSAGVDTQYF	.	TRBV9	TRBJ2-3	.
TGTGCCAGCAGCTTGGCTGCTAGCGGGGATTACAATGAGCAGTTCTTC	CASSLAASGDYNEQFF	TRBD2	TRBV5-4	TRBJ2-1	.
TGTGCCTTCCGGGACTTCCTGTACAATGAGCAGTTCTTC	CAFRDFLYNEQFF	.	TRBV30	TRBJ2-1	.
TGTGCCAGCTCACCACTACTAGCGGGAGTAAGCAGTGAGCAGTTCTTC	CASSPLLAGVSSEQFF	TRBD2	TRBV18	TRBJ2-1	.
TGTGCCAGCAGTAAACCGGGAGCATCCGATACGCAGTATTTT	CASSKPGASDTQYF	.	TRBV28	TRBJ2-3	.
TGCGCCAGCAGGGGTCGTTTAGCGGTCCAAGAGACCCAGTACTTC	CASRGRLAVQETQYF	.	TRBV5-1	TRBJ2-5	once
TGCGCCAGCAGCGAGGGAGGGAAGGGAGAGTCCGAGCAGTACTTC	CASSEGGKGESEQYF	TRBD2	TRBV10-1	TRBJ2-7	.
TGTGCCAGCAGCCAAGATGTGGCTAGCGGGGGTGTGGAGCAGTACTTC	CASSQDVASGGVEQYF	TRBD2	TRBV4-2	TRBJ2-7	.
TGCAGCTCAGTCAGTGGGGGGGGGTTTTACAATGAGCAGTTCTTC	CSSVSGGGFYNEQFF	TRBD2	TRBV29-1	TRBJ2-1	.
TGTGCCAGTAGTATGACCGTTTCGGCTAGCGTCCGGGAGACCCAGTACTTC	CASSMTVSASVRETQYF	.	TRBV19	TRBJ2-5	.
TGTGCCATCAGTGAGGACCTGGGACTAGCGGACAATGAGCAGTTCTTC	CAISEDLGLADNEQFF	TRBD2	TRBV10-3	TRBJ2-1	.
TGTGCCAGCAGCCTCTCCCCCGGCCTAGCCCCAGATACGCAGTATTTT	CASSLSPGLAPDTQYF	.	TRBV7-3	TRBJ2-3	.
TGCGCCAGCAGTCAATCAAGGGGTCCTACCAGGACAGGGGATCAGCCCCAGCATTTT	CASSQSRGPTRTGDQPQHF	TRBD1	TRBV23-1	TRBJ1-5	.
TGTGCCAGCAGCTTAGCGCAGGGGGGCTACAATGAGCAGTTCTTC	CASSLAQGGYNEQFF	.	TRBV7-8	TRBJ2-1	.
TGTGCCAGCTCACCACCTTTCAGGGAAGCTTTCTTT	CASSPPFREAFF	.	TRBV18	TRBJ1-1	.
TGTGCCAGCAGTTTAGCCGGGTACTCCTACAATGAGCAGTTCTTC	CASSLAGYSYNEQFF	.	TRBV27	TRBJ2-1	.
TGCAGCGTTGAAAACGACTCGAGCTACGAGCAGTACTTC	CSVENDSSYEQYF	.	TRBV29-1	TRBJ2-7	.
TGCGCCAGCAGCTTGGCAGGGTTCAATGAGCAGTTCTTC	CASSLAGFNEQFF	.	TRBV5-1	TRBJ2-1	.
TGCAGCGTTCGGGATCCAGCCGGGACTCAAGCGCCCCGTGAGCAGTTCTTC	CSVRDPAGTQAPREQFF	.	TRBV29-1	TRBJ2-1	.
TGTGCCACCAGCAAGGGGAATGAGCAGTTCTTC	CATSKGNEQFF	.	TRBV15	TRBJ2-1	.
TGCGCCAGCAGCTCGGGACAGCGCTATGGCTACACCTTC	CASSSGQRYGYTF	TRBD1	TRBV5-1	TRBJ1-2	.
TGTGCCAGCAGTCTCTCAGTGATCTGGACGCAGTATTTT	CASSLSVIWTQYF	.	TRBV7-9	TRBJ2-3	.
TGTGCCAGCAGCTTGGGACTAGCGATGGGGTTCAGGGATGAGCAGTTCTTC	CASSLGLAMGFRDEQFF	TRBD2	TRBV7-9	TRBJ2-1	.
TGTGCCAGCAGTTTAAGGCAGGGCCGTGGCTACACCTTC	CASSLRQGRGYTF	.	TRBV28	TRBJ1-2	.
TGTGCCAGCAGCTTAGGTGGCAGGGCCACTATTCCCTACGAGCAGTACTTC	CASSLGGRATIPYEQYF	.	TRBV7-6	TRBJ2-7	.
TGTGCCAGCAGCCGGGGGTCGGAACTAGCGGGACGAGCGTATGAGCAGTTCTTC	CASSRGSELAGRAYEQFF	TRBD2	TRBV7-2	TRBJ2-1	few
TGTGCCAGCAGTCCAGACAGGGGGTTATATGGCTACACCTTC	CASSPDRGLYGYTF	TRBD1	TRBV27	TRBJ1-2	.
TGCGCCAGCAGCCAGGGCAGGGTCTACGAGCAATACTTC	CASSQGRVYEQYF	.	TRBV4-3	TRBJ2-7	.
TGTGCCTGGAGCAAGAGGAACACTGAAGCTTTCTTT	CAWSKRNTEAFF	.	TRBV30	TRBJ1-1	once
TGTGCCAGCAAAGGCGGAGGACAGCCGGGGACCGGGGAGCTGTTTTTT	CASKGGGQPGTGELFF	.	TRBV28	TRBJ2-2	few